This TCR beta chain was documented in a study of T cell repertoires in cytomegalovirus infection. About the research overall: An indication of both CMV infection and matching HLA type came from public TCR beta signatures. Whole-study findings and limits: The response measured ex vivo was dominated by TCR beta clonotypes (HLA-C-restricted and CMV-specific). CMV carriers with the relevant HLA were identified by cumulative public TCR beta family frequency.

CDR3 length equals 15 residues. Germline trimming cut 5 bases from V and 6 bases from J; bases unmatched to any gene: 11. Germline CDR1 and CDR2: SGHTA and FQGNSA. Regarding this clonotype: The antigen is not known. This sequence may be a read error, since a much larger clone differs from it by one base.

TCRdb analysed the reads with MiXCR anew, one entry per CDR3 protein. This table holds roughly 760,000 distinct CDR3 sequences, less than 40% found once. The specimen sequenced was PBMCs. The TCR comes from a human donor in good health (CMV status not recorded). Some clones in this sample may be carry-over from other donors' samples. V usage is TRBV7-2 and J usage is TRBJ2-3; 7 nucleotides agree with TRBD2. The CDR3 DNA sequence: TGTGCCAGCAGCGCGACAAGCGGGATGGTGGATACGCAGTATTTT. It specifies CASSATSGMVDTQYF.